These 26 T cell receptor beta chains share one sample of origin, sequenced in a study of blood T cell repertoires in COVID-19. The protocol was immunoSEQ multiplex PCR, while the TCRdb copy is restricted to in-frame clones and leaves out a portion. The repertoire holds 250,000 to 350,000 clones, with approximately 86% as singletons. Sequencing was done on a sample of peripheral blood. The source is a woman aged 50 to 65 with active or convalescent COVID-19.

The chain uses TRBV6-1 and TRBJ1-3; D gene ambiguous. The germline gives CDR1 MNHNS, CDR2 SASEGT. The CDR3 has 17 amino acids. V gave up 1 base and J gave up 4 bases, with 17 bases separating them. The CDR3 region is CASSEERGSLLGNTIYF. DNA of the CDR3: TGTGCCAGCAGTGAAGAAAGAGGGTCCCTCCTCGGAAACACCATATATTTT.

The J gene is TRBJ1-1, the V gene TRBV10-1, with a possible D match to TRBD1 (6 bases). The V gene lost 8 bases and the J gene lost 4 bases, with 23 bases spanning the gap. The germline V gene has CDR1 WNHNN and CDR2 SYGVQD (reference sequence). CDR3 length: 16 residues. The CDR3 here is CASPVDGGTGGTEAFF. CDR3 nucleotide sequence: TGCGCCAGCCCCGTAGACGGGGGCACGGGGGGCACTGAAGCTTTCTTT.

The V gene is TRBV7-9, the J gene TRBJ1-3; D is uncertain. The ends were cut back, 2 bases at V and 0 bases at J, with 14 bases in the middle. The germline gives CDR1 SEHNR, CDR2 FQNEAQ (reference sequence). This CDR3 region has 17 residues. The chain's CDR3 is CASSLSGRASSGNTIYF. The CDR3 DNA sequence: TGTGCCAGCAGCTTAAGTGGGAGGGCCAGCTCTGGAAACACCATATATTTT.

The CDR3 loop is CSAGVGELFF. The CDR3 DNA is TGCAGCGCCGGGGTCGGGGAGCTGTTTTTT. V and J are TRBV29-1 and TRBJ2-2; D possibly corresponds to TRBD2 (5 bases). V was clipped by 7 bases and J by 7 bases, with 7 bases between them. The germline V gene has CDR1 SQVTM and CDR2 ANQGSEA. This CDR3 comprises 10 residues.

This chain uses TRBV3-1 (or the pseudogene TRBV3-2) with TRBJ1-3; possible D gene TRBD1, 6 bases. CDR1 and CDR2 from the germline V gene are LGHDT and YNNKEL (reference sequence). V was cut by 4 bases and J by 2 bases, with 12 bases left in between. This CDR3 contains 15 residues. CDR3: CASSLGTSAGNTIYF. CDR3 sequence (DNA): TGTGCCAGCAGCCTAGGGACATCCGCTGGAAACACCATATATTTT.

J is TRBJ2-5 and V is TRBV3-1 (or the pseudogene TRBV3-2), with D possibly TRBD2 on 6 matching bases. Trimming left V 0 bases short and J 2 bases short, with 16 bases between. The CDR3 contains 17 residues. Germline CDR1 LGHDT, CDR2 YNNKEL (reference sequence). CDR3 amino acids: CASSQEFPAGSQETQYF. The CDR3 region has the DNA TGTGCCAGCAGCCAAGAATTTCCAGCGGGCTCACAAGAGACCCAGTACTTC.

The chain recombines TRBV19 with TRBJ2-2; 7 bases line up with TRBD2. From germline, CDR1 is LNHDA and CDR2 SQIVND (reference sequence). Losses at the gene ends were 10 bases for V and 6 bases for J; bases not matched to a gene: 11. The CDR3 runs 14 residues. The CDR3 DNA reads TGTGCCACCACCGTCGGGGGGACGGCCGGGGAGCTGTTTTTT. It specifies CATTVGGTAGELFF.

V is TRBV3-1 (or the pseudogene TRBV3-2) and J is TRBJ1-2; TRBD1 matches at 9 bases. V dropped 4 bases and J dropped 8; count of bases not matched to a gene: 11. Germline V gives CDR1 LGHDT, CDR2 YNNKEL (reference sequence). The CDR3 runs 15 residues. The CDR3 loop is CASSPKPGQGTGYTF. The CDR3, as DNA: TGTGCCAGCAGCCCGAAGCCGGGACAGGGAACCGGCTACACCTTC.

The CDR3 reads CASSEKGFSYEQYF. The CDR3 region has the DNA TGTGCCAGCAGTGAGAAGGGGTTCTCCTACGAGCAGTACTTC. The chain combines TRBV2 with TRBJ2-7, with D possibly TRBD1 on 5 matching bases. V was shortened by 3 bases and J by 0 bases, with 9 bases between the two germline ends. The CDR3 consists of 14 residues. Germline CDR1 SNHLY, CDR2 FYNNEI.

The V gene is TRBV11-2, the J gene TRBJ2-6; a weak D match, TRBD1 (5 bases). Trimming cost V 3 bases and J 15 bases, with 15 bases left between them. This CDR3 has 13 residues. From germline, CDR1 is SGHAT and CDR2 FQNNGV. The CDR3 loop is CASSFNLEGDLTF. CDR3 bases: TGTGCCAGCAGCTTTAATTTGGAAGGGGACCTGACTTTC.

The chain employs TRBV7-6 and TRBJ2-1; TRBD2 aligns across 7 bases. Per germline, CDR1 SGHVS and CDR2 FNYEAQ. The CDR3 has 15 residues. V dropped 3 bases and J dropped 0; count of bases not matched to a gene: 2. The CDR3 region is CASSFRGSSYNEQFF. Written as DNA, the CDR3 is TGTGCCAGCAGCTTTCGCGGGAGCTCCTACAATGAGCAGTTCTTC.

V gene TRBV5-1 combines with J gene TRBJ2-5; no definite D call. V was cut by 4 bases and J by 4 bases, with 11 bases left in between. There are 13 residues in the CDR3. Germline V lookup: CDR1 SGHRS, CDR2 YFSETQ. CDR3 protein: CASSLRSGETQYF. The CDR3 DNA reads TGCGCCAGCAGCCTCCGTTCAGGAGAGACCCAGTACTTC.

The chain carries TRBV19 and TRBJ1-5, with D perhaps matching TRBD1 (5 bases). CDR1 LNHDA and CDR2 SQIVND come from the germline V gene (reference sequence). V was trimmed by 7 bases and J by 3 bases, leaving 19 bases between them. This CDR3 spans 16 amino acids. CDR3 amino acids: CASNPKGSWDNQPQHF. The CDR3 nucleotides are TGTGCCAGTAACCCTAAGGGGTCCTGGGACAATCAGCCCCAGCATTTT.

This chain links TRBV18 with TRBJ2-7, with 11 bases matching TRBD2. CDR1 KGHSH and CDR2 LQKENI come from the germline V gene. The V gene end was trimmed by 3 bases and the J gene end by 2 bases; junction bases not matched to a gene: 6. The CDR3 is 16 residues long. CDR3 bases: TGTGCCAGCTCACCGGGGAAGACTAGCGGGGCCTACGAGCAGTACTTC. Its translation is CASSPGKTSGAYEQYF.

The table lists this clone with a few counts. The V gene is TRBV6-5, the J gene TRBJ2-2, with TRBD2 matching 7 bases. Germline V CDR1 and CDR2: MNHEY, SVGAGI. The CDR3 is 14 residues long. The V gene end was trimmed by 6 bases and the J gene end by 0 bases; junction bases not matched to a gene: 1. The CDR3: CASRAGANTGELFF. DNA of the CDR3: TGTGCCAGCAGGGCGGGGGCGAACACCGGGGAGCTGTTTTTT.

The rearrangement joins TRBV9 to TRBJ2-2; 13 nucleotides align to TRBD2. After removal of 3 bases from V and 10 bases from J, the junction contained 12 bases not matched to a gene. The CDR3 loop spans 17 amino acids. Germline CDR1 reads SGDLS; CDR2 reads YYNGEE. The CDR3 DNA is TGTGCCAGCAGCGATGGGCACCGGGGACTAGCGGGGTCGGAGCTGTTTTTT. It translates to CASSDGHRGLAGSELFF.

This chain links TRBV7-9 with TRBJ2-5, with 7 positions matching TRBD2. The CDR3 runs to 12 residues. The junction had 4 bases not matched to a gene; V was cut back by 8 bases and J by 4 bases. Germline values: CDR1 SEHNR, CDR2 FQNEAQ (reference sequence). The CDR3: CASGRGLETQYF. The CDR3 DNA follows: TGTGCCAGCGGGCGGGGGTTAGAGACCCAGTACTTC.

V is TRBV6-5 and J is TRBJ2-2; TRBD1 is a possible D gene (8 bases). The V end lost 4 bases, the J end lost 4 bases, and 13 bases lay between the germline ends. The CDR3 loop spans 15 amino acids. From germline, CDR1 is MNHEY and CDR2 SVGAGI. CDR3 in DNA: TGTGCCAGCAGTTTACAGGGGGGGAGCACCGGGGAGCTGTTTTTT. This sequence encodes CASSLQGGSTGELFF.

J is TRBJ2-1 and V is TRBV5-1; no clear D. This CDR3 has 17 amino acids. CDR1 SGHRS and CDR2 YFSETQ come from the germline V gene. V was clipped by 0 bases and J by 0 bases, with 13 bases between them. CDR3 in DNA: TGCGCCAGCAGCTTGGCCCCCTTATCGAGCTCCTACAATGAGCAGTTCTTC. Encoded protein: CASSLAPLSSSYNEQFF.

This sequence joins TRBV5-1 and TRBJ1-3; 9 bases match TRBD1. Per germline, CDR1 SGHRS and CDR2 YFSETQ. V lost 3 bases to trimming and J lost 1 base; unmatched junction nucleotides: 5. The CDR3 loop spans 16 amino acids. The CDR3 spells CASSSQGAQSGNTIYF. The DNA for the CDR3 is TGCGCCAGCAGCTCACAGGGGGCTCAGTCTGGAAACACCATATATTTT.

The chain combines TRBV5-4 with TRBJ1-4; no reliable D call. The CDR3 has 14 residues. Germline loops: CDR1 SGHNT, CDR2 YYREEE (reference sequence). The V end was cut by 1 base, the J end by 4 bases, with 8 bases between. The CDR3 loop reads CASSLYGINEKLFF. The DNA for the CDR3 is TGTGCCAGCAGCTTGTACGGGATTAATGAAAAACTGTTTTTT.

V and J are TRBV6-4 and TRBJ2-3; 10 bases map to TRBD2. V shed 6 bases, J shed 3 bases, and the junction held 6 bases outside the gene matches. The germline gives CDR1 MRHNA, CDR2 SNTAGT. There are 15 residues in the CDR3. CDR3 in amino acids: CASRDGTSETDTQYF. CDR3 nucleotide sequence: TGTGCCAGCAGGGACGGGACTAGCGAAACAGATACGCAGTATTTT.

The gene calls are TRBV2 and TRBJ2-7; 7 bases are a match to TRBD1. Germline trimming cut 6 bases from V and 2 bases from J; bases unmatched to any gene: 4. The CDR3 spans 13 residues. Germline V gives CDR1 SNHLY, CDR2 FYNNEI. The CDR3 is CASRRQGAYEQYF. DNA of the CDR3: TGTGCCAGCAGAAGACAGGGTGCCTACGAGCAGTACTTC.

The genes are TRBV5-4 and TRBJ2-1; 7 nucleotides agree with TRBD2. The V segment lost 0 bases and the J segment 7 bases; nucleotides outside the gene matches: 10. Germline V gene lookup returns CDR1 SGHNT and CDR2 YYREEE (reference sequence). This CDR3 is built from 16 residues. CDR3 amino acids: CASSLEVAGGGNEQFF. CDR3 nucleotides: TGTGCCAGCAGCTTGGAGGTAGCGGGTGGAGGAAATGAGCAGTTCTTC.

The chain links TRBV30 to TRBJ1-2, with D unresolved. CDR3 length: 11 amino acids. Germline V gene data show CDR1 as GTSNPN and CDR2 as SVGIG (reference sequence). With 8 bases removed from V and 3 bases from J, the gap between germline ends came to 10 bases. CDR3 coding DNA: TGTGCCACCGGGAGGGACTATGGCTACACCTTC. It codes for CATGRDYGYTF.

This clone showed up just once. The chain combines TRBV29-1 with TRBJ1-1, with 7 bases identical to TRBD1. With 7 bases clipped from V and 2 bases from J, the junction kept 13 bases outside the gene matches. The CDR3 extends over 15 amino acids. The germline CDR1 and CDR2 sequences are SQVTM and ANQGSEA. The CDR3 DNA is TGCAGCGCTGCCGGGACAGATCACCTTAACACTGAAGCTTTCTTT. Its protein is CSAAGTDHLNTEAFF.